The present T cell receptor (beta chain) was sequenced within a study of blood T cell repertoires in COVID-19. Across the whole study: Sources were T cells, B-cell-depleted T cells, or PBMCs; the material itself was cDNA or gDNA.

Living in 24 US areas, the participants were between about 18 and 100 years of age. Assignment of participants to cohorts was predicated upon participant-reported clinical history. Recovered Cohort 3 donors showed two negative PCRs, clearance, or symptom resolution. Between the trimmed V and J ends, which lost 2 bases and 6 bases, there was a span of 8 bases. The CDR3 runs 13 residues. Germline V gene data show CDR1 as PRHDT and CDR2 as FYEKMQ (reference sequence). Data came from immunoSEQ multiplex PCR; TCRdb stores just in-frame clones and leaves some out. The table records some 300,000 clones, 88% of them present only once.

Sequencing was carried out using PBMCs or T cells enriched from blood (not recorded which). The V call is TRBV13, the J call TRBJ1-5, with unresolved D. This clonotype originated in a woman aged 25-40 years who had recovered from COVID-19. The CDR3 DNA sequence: TGTGCCAGCAGCTTAAGTCGCGGTCAGCCCCAGCATTTT. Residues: CASSLSRGQPQHF.